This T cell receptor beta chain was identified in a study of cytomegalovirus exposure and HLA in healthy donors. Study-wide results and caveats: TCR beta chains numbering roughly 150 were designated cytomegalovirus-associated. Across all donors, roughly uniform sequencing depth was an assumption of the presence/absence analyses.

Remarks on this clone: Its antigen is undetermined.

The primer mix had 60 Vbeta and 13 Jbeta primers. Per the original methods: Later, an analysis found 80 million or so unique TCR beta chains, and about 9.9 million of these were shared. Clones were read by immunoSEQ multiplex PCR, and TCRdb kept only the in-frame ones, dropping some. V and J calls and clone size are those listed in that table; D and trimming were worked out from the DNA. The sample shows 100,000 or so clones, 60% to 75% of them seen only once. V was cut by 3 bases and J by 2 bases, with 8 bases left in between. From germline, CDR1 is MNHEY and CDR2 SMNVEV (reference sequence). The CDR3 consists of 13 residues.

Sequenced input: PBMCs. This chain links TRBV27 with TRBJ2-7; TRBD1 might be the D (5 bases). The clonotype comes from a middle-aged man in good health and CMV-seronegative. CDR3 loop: CASSFQGPYEQYF. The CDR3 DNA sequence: TGTGCCAGCAGTTTTCAGGGCCCCTACGAGCAGTACTTC.